These 22 T cell receptor beta chains were all obtained from the same sample, sequenced in a study of blood T cell repertoires in COVID-19. The table came from immunoSEQ multiplex PCR; TCRdb's copy has only in-frame clones and leaves some out. There are approximately 300,000 clones in the sample; around four fifths occur only once, and 0.95% to 1.5% lies in the top ten. Sequencing was performed on peripheral blood. The receptors stem from a woman aged 50 to 65 with acute or convalescent COVID-19.

The chain carries TRBV20-1 and TRBJ1-2; D is perhaps TRBD1 (5 bases). Germline lookup yields CDR1 DFQATT and CDR2 SNEGSKA (reference sequence). The CDR3 loop spans 11 amino acids. Trimming pared 6 bases from V and 14 bases from J, leaving 19 bases between. The chain's CDR3 is CSARGFVPSTF. The CDR3 coding sequence is TGCAGTGCCCGGGGGTTCGTCCCATCGACCTTC.

The chain links TRBV7-2 to TRBJ2-2; 8 bases align to TRBD1. The germline V gene encodes CDR1 SGHTA and CDR2 FQGNSA. V dropped 3 bases and J dropped 9; count of bases not matched to a gene: 12. This CDR3 has 16 amino acids. The CDR3 loop reads CASSFRTGRTLRELFF. The CDR3 bases are TGTGCCAGCAGCTTCCGGACAGGGCGAACTCTCCGGGAGCTGTTTTTT.

This chain links TRBV5-1 with TRBJ1-1; D possibly corresponds to TRBD1 (5 bases). V gave up 3 bases and J gave up 1 base, with 13 bases separating them. In germline, CDR1 is SGHRS, CDR2 YFSETQ. CDR3 size: 15 residues. The CDR3 protein is CASSSRGVANTEAFF. For the CDR3, the DNA is TGCGCCAGCAGCTCCCGGGGGGTCGCGAACACTGAAGCTTTCTTT.

In regard to this clone: Germline is not matched at one junction end, which may reflect a read error. V and J are TRBV29-1 and TRBJ1-2, with D unresolved. The germline CDR1 and CDR2 sequences are SQVTM and ANQGSEA. This CDR3 spans 14 amino acids. The CDR3 DNA is TGCAGCGTTGAAGATCAAGAACTGGACTACGGCTACACCTTC. This gives the protein CSVEDQELDYGYTF.

There are a few counts of this clone. The sample carries other DNA sequences with the same CDR3. The rearrangement links TRBV25-1 to TRBJ1-3; D gene unclear. Germline CDR1 reads MGHDK; CDR2 reads SYGVNS. CDR3 size: 14 residues. With 3 bases removed from V and 0 bases from J, the gap between germline ends came to 6 bases. Here the CDR3 DNA reads TGTGCCAGCAGTGATTCCATCTCTGGAAACACCATATATTTT. As protein: CASSDSISGNTIYF.

CDR3 amino acids: CASSGQGAEAFF. For the CDR3, the DNA is TGTGCCAGCAGCGGACAGGGGGCTGAAGCTTTCTTT. The gene calls are TRBV9 and TRBJ1-1, with 9 positions matching TRBD1. Trimming cost V 3 bases and J 6 bases; bases outside gene matches: 0. Germline V gene sequence: CDR1 SGDLS, CDR2 YYNGEE. This CDR3 is built from 12 residues. The complete variable domain, with remaining parts taken from reference TRBV9 and TRBJ1-1, reads DSGVTQTPKHLITATGQRVTLRCSPRSGDLSVYWYQQSLDQGLQFLIQYYNGEERAKGNILERFSAQQFPDLHSELNLSSLELGDSALYFCASSGQGAEAFFGQGTRLTVV.

The V and J genes are TRBV3-1 (or the pseudogene TRBV3-2) and TRBJ2-7, with 7 bases fitting TRBD2. The CDR3 runs to 16 residues. After removal of 1 base from V and 2 bases from J, the junction contained 8 bases not matched to a gene. The germline V gene has CDR1 LGHDT and CDR2 YNNKEL (reference sequence). Here the CDR3 DNA reads TGTGCCAGCAGCCAAGTTGCCGGGAGGATGACCTACGAGCAGTACTTC. This translates into CASSQVAGRMTYEQYF.

The chain couples TRBV5-1 to TRBJ1-2; TRBD1 matches 7 bases. With 5 bases clipped from V and 1 base from J, the junction kept 5 bases outside the gene matches. The CDR3 runs to 14 residues. CDR1 and CDR2 from the germline V gene are SGHRS and YFSETQ. As DNA, the CDR3 is TGCGCCAGCAGTCCGGACAGGCTTAACTATGGCTACACCTTC. Its protein is CASSPDRLNYGYTF.

This clone was picked up a small number of times. The rearrangement links TRBV30 to TRBJ2-5, with 7 bases lining up with TRBD1. V gave up 3 bases and J gave up 5 bases; unmatched junction bases: 9. CDR1 is GTSNPN, CDR2 SVGIG, per germline (reference sequence). The CDR3 covers 14 residues. The CDR3 DNA is TGTGCCTGGAGGGAGACAGGGAGTCGCGAGACCCAGTACTTC. Translating gives CAWRETGSRETQYF.

The CDR3 region has the DNA TGTGCCATCAGTAAAACAGGGACTAATGAAAAACTGTTTTTT. This translates into CAISKTGTNEKLFF. The chain is built from TRBV10-3 and TRBJ1-4; maybe TRBD1 (6 bases). Germline values: CDR1 ENHRY, CDR2 SYGVKD. The CDR3 has 14 residues. V was clipped by 5 bases and J by 2 bases, with 9 bases between them.

The CDR3 sequence: CASSLATGDVGNTIYF. CDR3 sequence (DNA): TGCGCCAGCAGCTTGGCCACAGGAGACGTAGGAAACACCATATATTTT. The chain recombines TRBV5-1 with TRBJ1-3, with TRBD1 as a possible D gene (5 bases). CDR1 and CDR2 from the germline V gene are SGHRS and YFSETQ. This CDR3 has 16 residues. The V end lost 0 bases, the J end lost 4 bases, and 14 bases lay between the germline ends.

The chain couples TRBV30 to TRBJ1-2; tentative D call: TRBD1 (6 bases). Looked up from germline, CDR1 is GTSNPN and CDR2 is SVGIG (reference sequence). V lost 4 bases to trimming and J lost 8 bases, with 11 bases between them. The CDR3 is 11 residues long. CDR3 sequence (DNA): TGTGCCTGGAATACAGGGCACGGCTACACCTTC. Its protein product is CAWNTGHGYTF.

This clone has just a few counts. The chain joins TRBV5-1 to TRBJ1-6; tentative D call: TRBD1 (5 bases). V was shortened by 2 bases and J by 4 bases, with 10 bases between the two germline ends. The germline V gene encodes CDR1 SGHRS and CDR2 YFSETQ. The CDR3 spans 15 residues. For the CDR3, the DNA is TGCGCCAGCAGCTTTGGCCAGGGTTATAATTCACCCCTCCACTTT. Its protein product is CASSFGQGYNSPLHF. The entire variable domain, with the rest obtained from reference TRBV5-1 and TRBJ1-6, is as follows: KAGVTQTPRYLIKTRGQQVTLSCSPISGHRSVSWYQQTPGQGLQFLFEYFSETQRNKGNFPGRFSGRQFSNSRSEMNVSTLELGDSALYLCASSFGQGYNSPLHFGNGTRLTVT.

The rearrangement uses TRBV6-2 or TRBV6-3 and TRBJ2-5; unclear D gene. The CDR3 length is 14 residues. Germline lookup yields CDR1 MNHEY and CDR2 SVGEGT. Between the trimmed V and J ends, which lost 2 bases and 5 bases, there was a span of 12 bases. The CDR3 protein is CASSYTLSKETQYF. In DNA, the CDR3 is TGTGCCAGCAGTTACACACTTAGCAAGGAGACCCAGTACTTC.

The gene calls are TRBV27 and TRBJ1-1; 8 nucleotides align to TRBD1. V lost 6 bases to trimming and J lost 4 bases; unmatched junction nucleotides: 10. The CDR3 is made up of 15 amino acids. Germline CDR1 reads MNHEY; CDR2 reads SMNVEV (reference sequence). The CDR3, as DNA: TGTGCCAGCAGGGGCCAGGGGGCCGAGGGCACTGAAGCTTTCTTT. Translation gives CASRGQGAEGTEAFF.

This clone was seen a few times. This sequence joins TRBV7-2 and TRBJ2-3, with 9 nucleotides matching TRBD2. Trimming removed 3 bases from V and 2 bases from J; junction bases left unmatched: 9. The germline V gene encodes CDR1 SGHTA and CDR2 FQGNSA. The CDR3 loop spans 17 amino acids. CDR3 nucleotides: TGTGCCAGCAGCTTGGCGGGGGGGGTCTCTAACACAGATACGCAGTATTTT. Translated: CASSLAGGVSNTDTQYF.

In this sample, this clone turned up a few times. V usage is TRBV4-1 and J usage is TRBJ1-2, with D possibly TRBD1 on 5 matching bases. The ends were cut back, 4 bases at V and 4 bases at J, with 10 bases in the middle. Looked up from germline, CDR1 is MGHRA and CDR2 is YSYEKL. The CDR3 has 13 amino acids. This CDR3 is CASSRPDIYGYTF. CDR3 DNA: TGCGCCAGCAGCCGCCCGGACATCTATGGCTACACCTTC.

The chain employs TRBV7-2 and TRBJ2-7, with TRBD2 identical over 7 bases. Looked up from germline, CDR1 is SGHTA and CDR2 is FQGNSA. V was clipped by 5 bases and J by 2 bases; unmatched bases: 9. The CDR3 contains 15 residues. Written as DNA, the CDR3 is TGTGCCAGCAGCCCCTGGGGCGGGAGTCCCTACGAGCAGTACTTC. It encodes CASSPWGGSPYEQYF.

The chain is built from TRBV21-1 and TRBJ1-1. TRBV21-1 counts as a pseudogene. CDR3 length: 15 amino acids. The CDR3 region is CAIPQARGTDTEAFF. CDR3 sequence (DNA): TGTGCCATCCCCCAGGCACGGGGTACGGACACTGAAGCTTTCTTT.

The chain has TRBV3-1 (or the pseudogene TRBV3-2) and TRBJ1-5; 8 bases align to TRBD1. The CDR3 consists of 15 residues. Germline CDR1 is LGHDT and CDR2 is YNNKEL (reference sequence). Germline trimming cut 0 bases from V and 7 bases from J; bases unmatched to any gene: 5. CDR3 nucleotides: TGTGCCAGCAGCCAAGATGGGACAGGATGGCAGCCCCAGCATTTT. It specifies CASSQDGTGWQPQHF.

The chain carries TRBV6-5 and TRBJ1-4; D is ambiguous. V was pared by 6 bases and J by 7 bases, with 15 bases between. This CDR3 contains 14 residues. Germline CDR1 and CDR2: MNHEY and SVGAGI. CDR3 sequence: CASRTPPTGEKLFF. The CDR3 nucleotides are TGTGCCAGCAGGACCCCCCCAACGGGTGAAAAACTGTTTTTT.

The rearrangement links TRBV5-1 to TRBJ2-3, with D possibly being TRBD2 (5 bases). The CDR3 totals 15 residues. Trimming left V 0 bases short and J 3 bases short, with 11 bases between. Germline V gene data show CDR1 as SGHRS and CDR2 as YFSETQ. CDR3 loop: CASSLAVAQTDTQYF. As DNA, the CDR3 is TGCGCCAGCAGCTTGGCAGTAGCGCAAACAGATACGCAGTATTTT.